The TCR beta chain under discussion was sequenced for a study of OX40 agonist ivuxolimab in advanced cancers. Study results and limitations: Near-lowest levels of clonal expansion characterized partial responders at 0.1-3.0 mg/kg.

Trimming took 5 bases from V and 7 from J, leaving 8 bases between them. Germline CDR1 is MNHEY and CDR2 is SMNVEV (reference sequence). This CDR3 is built from 11 residues. This clone was detected once. Its antigen is still unknown. Generated by immunoSEQ multiplex PCR, the TCRdb table keeps only in-frame clones and is missing some. The sample holds about 48,000 clones; 70% to 90% are singletons and the top ten take approximately 1.9%. The clonotype was recovered from an adult with an advanced solid tumor such as melanoma, head and neck, liver or kidney cancer. The V call is TRBV27, the J call TRBJ2-5, with a possible D match to TRBD1 (6 bases). The input for sequencing was CD4+ or CD8+ T cells sorted from blood, taken in a trial of the OX40 agonist ivuxolimab. Written as DNA, the CDR3 is TGTGCCAGCAGTCAAGGGGGGACCCAGTACTTC. Protein sequence: CASSQGGTQYF.